This is a list of T cell receptor beta chains from one sample in a study of vaccination and CD4 T cells after COVID-19. TCRdb itself ran the PCR reads through MiXCR, one entry per CDR3 protein. The sample comprises about 21,000 distinct CDR3 sequences, around 62% of which are singletons, and around 23% rests with the top ten. No antigen has been assigned to these receptors. Here the sequenced sample was CD4+ T cells from blood, cultured in vitro, taken before SARS-CoV-2 vaccination. The receptors were gathered from a human donor who received a COVID-19 vaccine. The CDR3 runs from the conserved cysteine through the conserved F or W. The D gene is left open where the match is weak. For some rows the clone size is stated as once, few or many, or as a class when expanded; others skip it.

J,V,size,D,CDR3,DNA
TRBJ2-6,TRBV24-1,NA,TRBD1,CATSEGQGAPGANVLTF,TGTGCCACCAGTGAGGGACAGGGGGCGCCTGGGGCCAACGTCCTGACTTTC
TRBJ1-1,TRBV2,few,NA,CASRTASMNTEAFF,TGTGCCAGCAGGACGGCTTCCATGAACACTGAAGCTTTCTTT
TRBJ2-2,TRBV7-2,NA,NA,CASSLEGTTNTGELFF,TGTGCCAGCAGCTTAGAGGGGACAACGAACACCGGGGAGCTGTTTTTT
TRBJ2-6,TRBV7-9,NA,NA,CASLAHPGSLSSGANVLTF,TGTGCCAGCTTAGCCCACCCCGGGTCCCTATCCTCTGGGGCCAACGTCCTGACTTTC
TRBJ1-2,TRBV2,NA,TRBD1,CASSPIGTGRGYTF,TGTGCCAGCAGTCCCATCGGGACAGGACGTGGCTACACCTTC
TRBJ1-6,TRBV19,NA,TRBD1,CASSGRGRLDSPLHF,TGCGCCAGTAGTGGCAGGGGGAGGTTGGATTCACCCCTCCACTTT
TRBJ2-5,TRBV7-9,NA,TRBD1,CASSKGQQETQYF,TGTGCCAGCAGCAAGGGACAGCAAGAGACCCAGTACTTC
TRBJ2-3,TRBV20-1,NA,TRBD2,CSANPGLAGVGTDTQYF,TGCAGTGCTAACCCGGGACTAGCGGGGGTGGGCACAGATACGCAGTATTTT
TRBJ2-7,TRBV19,NA,TRBD2,CASSRVPIAGGSYEQYF,TGTGCCAGTAGTCGCGTGCCGATAGCGGGGGGTTCCTACGAGCAGTACTTC
TRBJ1-2,TRBV2,NA,TRBD1,CASSSDQGANTF,TGTGCCAGCAGCTCCGACCAGGGGGCGAACACCTTC
TRBJ2-7,TRBV5-1,NA,TRBD1,CASSLNPGQAYEQYF,TGCGCCAGCAGCTTAAATCCGGGACAGGCCTACGAGCAGTACTTC
TRBJ2-3,TRBV2,few,TRBD1,CARQDREGADTQYF,TGTGCCCGACAGGACAGGGAAGGGGCAGATACGCAGTATTTT
TRBJ1-6,TRBV10-2,few,NA,CASSESKQSPLHF,TGCGCCAGCAGTGAGTCGAAACAGTCACCCCTCCACTTT
TRBJ2-3,TRBV20-1,few,TRBD2,CSAREGGSTDTQYF,TGCAGTGCTAGAGAGGGGGGGAGCACAGATACGCAGTATTTT
TRBJ2-2,TRBV27,few,NA,CASSFGAIGGELFF,TGTGCCAGCAGTTTCGGCGCAATCGGCGGGGAGCTGTTTTTT
TRBJ1-2,TRBV7-2,NA,NA,CASSLRGNGYTF,TGTGCCAGCAGCTTGAGGGGTAATGGCTACACCTTC